This T cell receptor beta chain appears in the sequencing data of a study of blood T cell repertoires in COVID-19. Background on the study: The United States, Italy and Spain supplied acute and convalescent COVID-19 samples. PBMCs, B-cell-depleted T cells, or T cells were the source of the cDNA or gDNA that made up the material.

The table came from immunoSEQ multiplex PCR; TCRdb's copy has only in-frame clones and leaves some out. The sample contains over 350,000 clones, around 90% of which appear only once. There are 14 residues in the CDR3. The V end lost 5 bases, the J end lost 4 bases, and 13 bases lay between the germline ends. CDR1 SGHTA and CDR2 FQGNSA come from the germline V gene. Individuals drawn from 20 to 25 US areas were roughly 18 to 100 years old. Each participant's cohort was designated according to participant-reported clinical history. Sequences were obtained from PBMCs or T cells enriched from blood (not recorded which). The chain recombines TRBV7-2 with TRBJ2-3; D perhaps matches TRBD2 (5 bases). The origin of this receptor is a woman in her late teens or twenties with acute COVID-19. In nucleotides, the CDR3 is TGTGCCAGCAGCCTTATGGCGGGTCCAGATACGCAGTATTTT. Translating gives CASSLMAGPDTQYF.